This record concerns one TCR beta chain sequence. Its target is unknown. The germline gives CDR1 WSHSY, CDR2 SAAADI. The CDR3 contains 19 residues. The ends were cut back, 2 bases at V and 0 bases at J, with 17 bases in the middle. This entry belongs to a study of cytotoxic CD8 clonotypes in ibrutinib-treated CLL. Background on the study: Treatment had run for a median approximately eleven months, range 6 to 36, when response samples were taken. Overall study results and limits: In comparison with age-matched healthy donors, baseline clonality was higher and tracked circulating CD8+ T-cell counts. Clonality was elevated at ibrutinib response and had returned toward baseline at progression.

A 1 in 200,000 to 1 in 1 million T cell depth was the sequencing target. Measured with immunoSEQ multiplex PCR; TCRdb has only the in-frame clones, and not every one. The repertoire consists of tens of thousands of clones, with 55% to 65% occurring once and the leading ten covering about a fifth. The receptor was derived from a human donor with chronic lymphocytic leukemia. The chain links TRBV10-2 to TRBJ1-6; D is possibly TRBD1 (6 bases). The input for sequencing was PBMCs, taken after 24 months of ibrutinib treatment. The CDR3 DNA reads TGCGCCAGCAGTGAGACCGGGACACTAGAGAGCTCCTATAATTCACCCCTCCACTTT. As protein: CASSETGTLESSYNSPLHF.